The 7 T cell receptor beta chains reported below all come from one sample, sequenced in a study of T and B cells in COVID-19 patients. Multiplex PCR with BIOMED2 TRB-A/B primer pools amplified TRB rearrangements. In TCRdb, the multiplex PCR reads were re-called with MiXCR into one record per CDR3 protein. The data show around 6,700 distinct CDR3 sequences, more than 25% seen once. Blood genomic DNA input for TRB amplification was about 240-550 ng. Sequenced: blood. All receptors derive from a human donor with active COVID-19.

This rearrangement joins TRBV27 to TRBJ1-1; D might be TRBD1 (6 bases). V lost 0 bases and J 5 bases, leaving 13 bases between the germline ends. The germline V gene has CDR1 MNHEY and CDR2 SMNVEV (reference sequence). The CDR3 runs 15 residues. DNA of the CDR3: TGTGCCAGCAGTTTATCACCGACAGGAGGGACTGAAGCTTTCTTT. Its protein is CASSLSPTGGTEAFF.

The chain recombines TRBV7-2 with TRBJ1-2; the D gene is possibly TRBD1 (6 bases). V lost 2 bases to trimming and J lost 4 bases, with 11 bases between them. The CDR3 spans 14 residues. Looked up from germline, CDR1 is SGHTA and CDR2 is FQGNSA. For the CDR3, the DNA is TGTGCCAGCAGCTTAAATGGACAGACCTATGGCTACACCTTC. It is translated as CASSLNGQTYGYTF.

At least ten counts were recorded for this clonotype. The chain recombines TRBV7-9 with TRBJ2-1; TRBD2 aligns across 8 bases. The CDR3 sequence is 14 residues long. The V gene's germline CDR1 is SEHNR and CDR2 FQNEAQ (reference sequence). The V and J ends lost 1 base and 5 bases, in that order; junction bases with no gene match: 1. CDR3 loop: CASSLDGGDNEQFF. CDR3 bases: TGTGCCAGCAGCTTAGACGGGGGGGACAATGAGCAGTTCTTC. The full variable domain, in which reference TRBV7-9 and TRBJ2-1 provide the parts outside the CDR3, is DTGVSQNPRHKITKRGQNVTFRCDPISEHNRLYWYRQTLGQGPEFLTYFQNEAQLEKSRLLSDRFSAERPKGSFSTLEIQRTEQGDSAMYLCASSLDGGDNEQFFGPGTRLTVL.

Points on this clonotype: Since a much larger clone is just one base distant, this may be a read error. This chain connects TRBV5-6 to TRBJ2-5, with TRBD2 matching 14 bases. The junction had 5 bases not matched to a gene; V was cut back by 0 bases and J by 4 bases. Germline V lookup: CDR1 SGHDT, CDR2 YYEEEE. CDR3 length equals 17 residues. The CDR3 loop reads CASSLEMGLAGAETQYF. CDR3 coding DNA: TGTGCCAGCAGCTTGGAGATGGGACTAGCGGGAGCAGAGACCCAGTACTTC.

This chain uses TRBV7-2 with TRBJ2-7; 7 positions match TRBD2. Per the germline V gene, CDR1 is SGHTA and CDR2 is FQGNSA. The CDR3 is made up of 13 amino acids. The junction had 3 bases not matched to a gene; V was cut back by 4 bases and J by 3 bases. In nucleotides, the CDR3 is TGTGCCAGCAGCTCTAGCGGACTCTACGAGCAGTACTTC. Encoded protein: CASSSSGLYEQYF.

This clonotype is deemed medium-sized (0.01 to 0.1%). The chain combines TRBV5-5 with TRBJ2-2; D call uncertain. The CDR3 covers 14 residues. V dropped 5 bases and J dropped 5 bases, with 13 bases sitting between them. Germline V lookup: CDR1 SGHKS, CDR2 YYEKEE (reference sequence). CDR3 region: CASRFGPQTGELFF. CDR3 nucleotides: TGTGCCAGCAGATTTGGGCCCCAAACCGGGGAGCTGTTTTTT.

The rearrangement joins TRBV11-2 to TRBJ2-5; D unclear. Germline values: CDR1 SGHAT, CDR2 FQNNGV. V was cut by 1 base and J by 1 base, with 4 bases left in between. This CDR3 comprises 13 residues. The DNA of the CDR3 is TGTGCCAGCAGCTTAGTTCCCCAAGAGACCCAGTACTTC. It translates to CASSLVPQETQYF.